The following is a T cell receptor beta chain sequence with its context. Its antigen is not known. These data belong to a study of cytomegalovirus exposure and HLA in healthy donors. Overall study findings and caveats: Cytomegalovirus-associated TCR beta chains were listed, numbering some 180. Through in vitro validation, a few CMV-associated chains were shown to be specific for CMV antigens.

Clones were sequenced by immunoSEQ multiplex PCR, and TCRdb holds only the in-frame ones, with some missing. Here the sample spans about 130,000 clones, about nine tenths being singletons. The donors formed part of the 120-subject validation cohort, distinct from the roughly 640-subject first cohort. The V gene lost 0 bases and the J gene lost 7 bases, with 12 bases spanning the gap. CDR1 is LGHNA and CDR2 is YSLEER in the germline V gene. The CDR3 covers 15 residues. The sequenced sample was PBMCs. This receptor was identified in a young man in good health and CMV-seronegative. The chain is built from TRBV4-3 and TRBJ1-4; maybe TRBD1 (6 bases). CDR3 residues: CASSQDGGLLEKLFF. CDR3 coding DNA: TGCGCCAGCAGCCAAGACGGGGGGCTCCTTGAAAAACTGTTTTTT.